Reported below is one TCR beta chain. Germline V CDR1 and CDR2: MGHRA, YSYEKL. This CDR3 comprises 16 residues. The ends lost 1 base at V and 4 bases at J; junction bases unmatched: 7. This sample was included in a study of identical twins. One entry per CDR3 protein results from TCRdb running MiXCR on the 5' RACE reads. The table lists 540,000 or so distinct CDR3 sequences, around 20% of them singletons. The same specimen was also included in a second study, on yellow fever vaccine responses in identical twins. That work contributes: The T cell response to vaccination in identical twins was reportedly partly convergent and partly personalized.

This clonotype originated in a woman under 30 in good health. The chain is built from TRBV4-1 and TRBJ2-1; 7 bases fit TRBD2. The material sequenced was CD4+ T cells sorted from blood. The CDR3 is CASSQVGAGDYNEQFF. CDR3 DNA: TGCGCCAGCAGCCAAGTCGGGGCGGGGGATTACAATGAGCAGTTCTTC.